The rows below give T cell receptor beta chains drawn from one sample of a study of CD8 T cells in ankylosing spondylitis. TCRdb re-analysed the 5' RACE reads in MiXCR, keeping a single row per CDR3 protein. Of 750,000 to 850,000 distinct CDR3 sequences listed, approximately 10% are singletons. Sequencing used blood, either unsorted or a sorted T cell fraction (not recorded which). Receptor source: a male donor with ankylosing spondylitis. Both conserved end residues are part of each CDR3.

CDR3 protein: CASTPKGQGNEKLFF
V gene: TRBV7-9

CDR3 protein: CASSLARGGLNTEAFF
V gene: TRBV5-1

CDR3 protein: CASSLILGQGGSYEQYF
V gene: TRBV7-9

CDR3 protein: CASSLPRLAGFYNEQFF
V gene: TRBV7-2

CDR3 protein: CASSYWGLAGGTSTDTQYF
V gene: TRBV6-5

CDR3 protein: CASSSRQDWNSPLHF
V gene: TRBV7-2

CDR3 protein: CATSRVREGSGYTF
V gene: TRBV15

CDR3 protein: CASMSPPGYEQYF
V gene: TRBV6-1

CDR3 protein: CASSRRDSQDGELFF
V gene: TRBV5-1

CDR3 protein: CASSQFLGAEKLFF
V gene: TRBV3-1

CDR3 protein: CASSNRVHEQYF
V gene: TRBV6-2/TRBV6-3

CDR3 protein: CASSASTGSDYGYTF
V gene: TRBV6-1

CDR3 protein: CASSLGSGPEAFF
V gene: TRBV12-3/TRBV12-4

CDR3 protein: CASSPRLGLRGETQYF
V gene: TRBV7-8

CDR3 protein: CASSVVPGVGNEQYF
V gene: TRBV9

CDR3 protein: CSARIGVRGSEQYF
V gene: TRBV20-1

CDR3 protein: CASSLGVSPTYNEQFF
V gene: TRBV7-2